This T cell receptor beta chain is drawn from a study of OX40 agonist ivuxolimab in advanced cancers. On the study more broadly: Enrolled patients in dose escalation had cancers that were hepatocellular carcinoma, melanoma, renal cell or head and neck cancer.

On this clone: The antigen remains unidentified.

After removal of 3 bases from V and 6 bases from J, the junction contained 10 bases not matched to a gene. Germline CDR1 is LNHDA and CDR2 is SQIVND (reference sequence). The CDR3 has 15 amino acids. Study-level findings and limits: Relatively little clonal expansion, among the lowest observed, appeared in partial responders at 0.1-3.0 mg/kg.

TCRdb's table, derived via immunoSEQ multiplex PCR, lists solely in-frame clones and lacks some. The sample has more than 85,000 clones, 91% seen once. The TCR was taken from an adult with an advanced solid tumor such as melanoma, head and neck, liver or kidney cancer. The chain is built from TRBV19 and TRBJ2-7, with TRBD1 matching 8 bases. The source material was CD4+ or CD8+ T cells sorted from blood, sampled in a trial of the OX40 agonist ivuxolimab. The CDR3 region is CASSMMRTGSGEQYF. Here the CDR3 DNA reads TGTGCCAGTAGTATGATGCGGACAGGGTCAGGCGAGCAGTACTTC.